The 15 T cell receptor beta chains below come from one sample, sequenced in a study of OX40 agonist ivuxolimab in advanced cancers. Sequenced by immunoSEQ multiplex PCR; TCRdb stores in-frame clones only, minus some. The sample contains around 58,000 clones, approximately 83% of which appear only once. Sequenced here: CD4+ or CD8+ T cells sorted from blood, sampled in a trial of the OX40 agonist ivuxolimab. The receptors here all came from an adult with an advanced solid tumor such as melanoma, head and neck, liver or kidney cancer.

This rearrangement joins TRBV5-4 to TRBJ2-7; TRBD1 matches 9 bases. CDR1 and CDR2 from the germline V gene are SGHNT and YYREEE (reference sequence). There are 15 residues in the CDR3. The V and J ends lost 0 bases and 7 bases, in that order; junction bases with no gene match: 8. CDR3 sequence (DNA): TGTGCCAGCAGCTTGGATTTTACAGGGGGCCGGGAGCAGTACTTC. This gives the protein CASSLDFTGGREQYF.

The genes are TRBV27 and TRBJ2-2; no clear D gene. The germline V gene encodes CDR1 MNHEY and CDR2 SMNVEV (reference sequence). V lost 5 bases to trimming and J lost 2 bases, with 18 bases between them. The CDR3 loop spans 17 amino acids. CDR3 sequence reads: CASSTLYPQINTGELFF. The CDR3 DNA reads as TGTGCCAGCAGTACCCTCTATCCCCAAATAAACACCGGGGAGCTGTTTTTT.

The V call is TRBV4-1, the J call TRBJ1-4; TRBD1 is a possible D gene (6 bases). Trimming removed 6 bases at V and 0 bases at J, with 14 bases between. Germline values: CDR1 MGHRA, CDR2 YSYEKL. This CDR3 is 16 amino acids long. In DNA form, the CDR3 reads TGCGCCAGCAGTCGTACAGGGATTGCAACTAATGAAAAACTGTTTTTT. This translates into CASSRTGIATNEKLFF.

J is TRBJ2-7 and V is TRBV19; a possible D gene is TRBD2 (6 bases). Germline loops: CDR1 LNHDA, CDR2 SQIVND (reference sequence). Between the trimmed V and J ends, which lost 4 bases and 7 bases, there was a span of 8 bases. This CDR3 comprises 11 residues. CDR3 in DNA: TGTGCCAGTAGTAGTGGGGGGGAGCAGTACTTC. Its translation: CASSSGGEQYF.

This clone was detected only a few times. The rearrangement uses TRBV5-5 and TRBJ2-1, with D unclear. The CDR3 length is 15 residues. CDR1 is SGHKS, CDR2 YYEKEE, per germline (reference sequence). The germline V and J ends were trimmed by 2 bases and 9 bases, with 18 bases remaining between them. The CDR3 spells CASSLTGLTESEQFF. CDR3 nucleotides: TGTGCCAGCAGCTTAACTGGGCTGACGGAAAGTGAGCAGTTCTTC.

The chain has TRBV6-1 and TRBJ2-7; TRBD1 aligns across 7 bases. Germline CDR1 and CDR2: MNHNS and SASEGT. V shed 1 base and J 3 bases; nucleotides not matched to a gene: 6. The CDR3 consists of 15 residues. CDR3 loop: CASSEGDSYYYEQYF. The CDR3 bases are TGTGCCAGCAGTGAAGGGGACAGCTACTACTACGAGCAGTACTTC.

This clone was seen a single time. This chain links TRBV11-2 with TRBJ2-7; no clear D. The CDR3 has 13 residues. Germline CDR1 and CDR2: SGHAT and FQNNGV. The V gene lost 5 bases and the J gene lost 0 bases, with 8 bases spanning the gap. Here the CDR3 DNA reads TGTGCCAGCAGCCTTGGGCCCTCCTACGAGCAGTACTTC. It yields the protein CASSLGPSYEQYF. The whole variable domain, remainder taken from reference TRBV11-2 and TRBJ2-7, is EAGVAQSPRYKIIEKRQSVAFWCNPISGHATLYWYQQILGQGPKLLIQFQNNGVVDDSQLPKDRFSAERLKGVDSTLKIQPAKLEDSAVYLCASSLGPSYEQYFGPGTRLTVT.

The genes are TRBV5-8 and TRBJ1-1; maybe TRBD1 (5 bases). The germline V and J ends were trimmed by 7 bases and 1 base, with 11 bases remaining between them. The germline CDR1 and CDR2 sequences are SGHTS and YDEGEE. The CDR3 spans 13 residues. CDR3 coding DNA: TGTGCCAGCGCCCTCCAGGGGAACACTGAAGCTTTCTTT. Translating it yields CASALQGNTEAFF.

This chain uses TRBV7-9 with TRBJ2-7, with a possible D match to TRBD1 (5 bases). CDR1 is SEHNR and CDR2 is FQNEAQ in the germline V gene (reference sequence). V was clipped by 4 bases and J by 0 bases, with 13 bases between them. The CDR3 totals 15 residues. The CDR3 DNA sequence: TGTGCCAGCAGCTACCTGGACACGTACTCCTACGAGCAGTACTTC. It encodes CASSYLDTYSYEQYF.

The chain joins TRBV7-8 to TRBJ1-1; D gene unclear. The CDR3 runs 16 residues. Trimming took 2 bases from V and 0 from J, leaving 13 bases between them. In germline, CDR1 is SGHVS, CDR2 FQNEAQ. Written as DNA, the CDR3 is TGTGCCAGCAGCTTATTAAGCGGGCAGTTGAACACTGAAGCTTTCTTT. As protein: CASSLLSGQLNTEAFF.

In this sample, this clone turned up a few times. The rearrangement joins TRBV7-9 to TRBJ1-2; the D gene is possibly TRBD1 (5 bases). CDR3 length equals 12 residues. Germline V gene lookup returns CDR1 SEHNR and CDR2 FQNEAQ (reference sequence). Trimming stripped 3 bases from V and 8 bases from J, with 10 bases between. In nucleotides, the CDR3 is TGTGCCAGCAGCTTTGGGACGTGGGGCTACACCTTC. Translated: CASSFGTWGYTF.

V is TRBV27 and J is TRBJ1-5; D gene uncertain. The CDR3 is 14 residues long. Trimming stripped 3 bases from V and 9 bases from J, with 15 bases between. Germline CDR1 and CDR2: MNHEY and SMNVEV (reference sequence). The chain's CDR3 is CASSLRQDPGPQHF. CDR3 nucleotides: TGTGCCAGCAGTTTGAGGCAGGACCCCGGGCCCCAGCATTTT.

The gene calls are TRBV18 and TRBJ2-1, with 12 bases matching TRBD2. Germline loops: CDR1 KGHSH, CDR2 LQKENI. This CDR3 is built from 16 residues. Trimming removed 4 bases from V and 3 bases from J; junction bases left unmatched: 4. The CDR3 DNA is TGTGCCAGCTCACTTCCGGGACTAGCGGGCTACAATGAGCAGTTCTTC. It yields the protein CASSLPGLAGYNEQFF.

This sequence joins TRBV27 and TRBJ2-7, with D possibly TRBD1 on 6 matching bases. The V end was cut by 3 bases, the J end by 0 bases, with 9 bases between. The CDR3 sequence is 14 residues long. CDR1 is MNHEY, CDR2 SMNVEV, per germline (reference sequence). The DNA of the CDR3 is TGTGCCAGCAGTTTGCCAGGGGCCTCCTACGAGCAGTACTTC. This encodes CASSLPGASYEQYF.

The chain links TRBV6-5 to TRBJ2-5, with a tentative D call TRBD1 (6 bases). Matching the DNA end better, TRBJ2-7 makes the J call doubtful. CDR1 is MNHEY, CDR2 SVGAGI, per germline. CDR3 length: 14 residues. CDR3 in amino acids: CASAYYREYYEQYF. CDR3 in DNA: TGTGCCAGCGCCTACTACAGGGAATACTACGAGCAGTACTTC.